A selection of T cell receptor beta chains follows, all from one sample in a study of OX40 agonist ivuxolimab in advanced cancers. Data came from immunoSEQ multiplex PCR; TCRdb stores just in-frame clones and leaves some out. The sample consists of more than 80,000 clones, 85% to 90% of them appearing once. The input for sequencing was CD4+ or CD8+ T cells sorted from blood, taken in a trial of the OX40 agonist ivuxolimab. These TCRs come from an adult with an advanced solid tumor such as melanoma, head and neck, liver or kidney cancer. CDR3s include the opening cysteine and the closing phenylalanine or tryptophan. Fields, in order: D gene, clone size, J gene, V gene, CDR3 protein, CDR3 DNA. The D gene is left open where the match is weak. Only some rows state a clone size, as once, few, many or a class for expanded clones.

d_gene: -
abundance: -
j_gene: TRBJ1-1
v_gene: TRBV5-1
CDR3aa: CASSLQGSNTEAFF
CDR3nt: TGCGCCAGCAGCTTGCAGGGTTCGAACACTGAAGCTTTCTTT

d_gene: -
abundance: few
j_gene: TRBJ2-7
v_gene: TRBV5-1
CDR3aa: CASSLLAGDWNEQYF
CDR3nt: TGCGCCAGCAGCTTGTTGGCAGGGGATTGGAACGAGCAGTACTTC

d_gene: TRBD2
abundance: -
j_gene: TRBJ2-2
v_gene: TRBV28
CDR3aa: CASSPGVAGAANTGELFF
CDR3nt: TGTGCCAGCAGTCCGGGGGTAGCGGGAGCCGCGAACACCGGGGAGCTGTTTTTT

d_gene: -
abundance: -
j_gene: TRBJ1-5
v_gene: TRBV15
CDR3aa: CATSRGDTDSNQPQHF
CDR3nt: TGTGCCACCAGCAGAGGGGACACTGATAGCAATCAGCCCCAGCATTTT

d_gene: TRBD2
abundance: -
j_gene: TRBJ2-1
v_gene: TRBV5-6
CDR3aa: CASSLRAGVLDNEQFF
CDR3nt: TGTGCCAGCAGCTTGCGAGCGGGAGTTTTGGACAATGAGCAGTTCTTC

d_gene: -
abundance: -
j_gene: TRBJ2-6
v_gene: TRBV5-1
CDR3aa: CASSLEASGANVLTF
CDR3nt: TGCGCCAGCAGCTTGGAAGCCTCTGGGGCCAACGTCCTGACTTTC

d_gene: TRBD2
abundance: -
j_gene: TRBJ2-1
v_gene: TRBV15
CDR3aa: CATRSRPAGGHYNEQFF
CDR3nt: TGTGCCACCAGATCTCGGCCAGCGGGAGGCCATTACAATGAGCAGTTCTTC

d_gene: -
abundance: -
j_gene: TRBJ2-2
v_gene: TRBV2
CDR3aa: CASSGSGGANTGELFF
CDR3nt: TGTGCCAGCAGTGGGTCAGGCGGGGCGAACACCGGGGAGCTGTTTTTT

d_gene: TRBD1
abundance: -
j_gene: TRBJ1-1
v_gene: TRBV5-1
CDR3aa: CASRPGTGANTEAFF
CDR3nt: TGCGCCAGCAGACCCGGGACAGGGGCGAACACTGAAGCTTTCTTT

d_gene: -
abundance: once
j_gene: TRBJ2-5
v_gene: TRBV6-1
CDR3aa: CASSDRFGGATETQYF
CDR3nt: TGTGCCAGCAGTGATAGGTTCGGGGGCGCAACAGAGACCCAGTACTTC

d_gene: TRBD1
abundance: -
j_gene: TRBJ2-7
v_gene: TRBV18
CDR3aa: CASSRQGLGEQYF
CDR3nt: TGTGCCAGCTCACGACAGGGTCTCGGCGAGCAGTACTTC